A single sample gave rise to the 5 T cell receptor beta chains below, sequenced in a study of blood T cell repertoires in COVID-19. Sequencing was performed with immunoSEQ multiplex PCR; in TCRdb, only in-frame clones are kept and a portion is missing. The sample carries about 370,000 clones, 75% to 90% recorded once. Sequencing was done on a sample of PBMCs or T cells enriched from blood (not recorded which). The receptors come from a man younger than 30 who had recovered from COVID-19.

CDR3 DNA sequence: TGTGCCAGCAGCTCCCCAGTGTCTGGGGCCAACGTCCTGACTTTC. Translating gives CASSSPVSGANVLTF. The chain combines TRBV27 with TRBJ2-6; D remains unclear. V lost 6 bases to trimming and J lost 1 base, with 10 bases between them. The CDR3 covers 15 residues. Germline CDR1 and CDR2: MNHEY and SMNVEV (reference sequence).

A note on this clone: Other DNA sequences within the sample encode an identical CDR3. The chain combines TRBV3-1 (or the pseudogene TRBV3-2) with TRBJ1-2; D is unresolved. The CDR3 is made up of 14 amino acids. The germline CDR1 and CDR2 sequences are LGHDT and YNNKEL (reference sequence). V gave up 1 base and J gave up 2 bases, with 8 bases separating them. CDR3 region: CASSQGSGNYGYTF. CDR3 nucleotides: TGTGCCAGCAGCCAAGGGTCGGGAAACTATGGCTACACCTTC.

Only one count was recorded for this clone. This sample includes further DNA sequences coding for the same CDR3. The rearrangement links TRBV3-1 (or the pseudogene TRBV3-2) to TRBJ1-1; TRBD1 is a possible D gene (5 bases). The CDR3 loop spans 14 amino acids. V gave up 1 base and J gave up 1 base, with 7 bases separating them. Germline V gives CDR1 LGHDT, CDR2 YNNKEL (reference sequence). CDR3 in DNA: TGTGCCAGCAGCCAAGGGGGCAGGAACACTGAAGCTTTCTTT. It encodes CASSQGGRNTEAFF.

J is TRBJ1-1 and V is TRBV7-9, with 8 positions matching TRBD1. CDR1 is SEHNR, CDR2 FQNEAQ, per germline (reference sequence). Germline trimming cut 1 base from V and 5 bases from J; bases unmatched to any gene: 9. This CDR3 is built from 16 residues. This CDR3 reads CASSLGGRGLGTEAFF. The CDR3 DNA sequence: TGTGCCAGCAGCTTAGGGGGCAGGGGGCTTGGGACTGAAGCTTTCTTT.

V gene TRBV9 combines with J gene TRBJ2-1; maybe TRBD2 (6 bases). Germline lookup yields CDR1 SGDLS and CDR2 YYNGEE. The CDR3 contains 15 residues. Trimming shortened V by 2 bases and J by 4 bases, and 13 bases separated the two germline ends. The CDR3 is CASSVTGDAYNEQFF. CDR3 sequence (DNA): TGTGCCAGCAGCGTTACGGGAGATGCTTACAATGAGCAGTTCTTC.